This T cell receptor beta chain was documented in a study of blood T cell repertoires in COVID-19. Study overall: Researchers got acute and convalescent COVID-19 samples from the United States, Italy and Spain. The cDNA or gDNA used as material had been derived from T cells, B-cell-depleted T cells, or PBMCs.

Source study methods: Quantification of nucleated cells was approximated via reference gene primer amplification. TCRdb keeps only in-frame clones here, not all; method: immunoSEQ multiplex PCR. V, J and clone size reflect that table, while D and trimming were determined from the DNA. The sample comprises fewer than 300,000 clones, about nine tenths of which are singletons, and about 9.8% rests with the top ten. Unmatched junction bases numbered 3, after V lost 4 bases and J lost 7 bases. This CDR3 has 13 amino acids. Germline V gives CDR1 SGHVS, CDR2 FQNEAQ. This receptor was obtained from a man in his forties who had recovered from COVID-19. The rearrangement joins TRBV7-8 to TRBJ2-1, with 8 nucleotides matching TRBD2. Sequenced material: peripheral blood. CDR3 DNA: TGTGCCAGCAGCTGGTTAGCGGGGAATGAGCAGTTCTTC. Translation: CASSWLAGNEQFF.